Described below is a single T cell receptor beta chain sequence and its context. This clone has just a few counts. Its antigen is not yet known. No quality values exist for individual bases; no much larger clone is one base distant. These data come from a study of blood T cell repertoires in COVID-19 (dated by TCRdb to about 2020). With respect to the entire study: Collaborator samples came from the United States, Italy and Spain and covered acute and convalescent phases of COVID-19. The material from the prospective study consisted of cDNA or gDNA derived from T cells, B-cell-depleted T cells, or PBMCs. Deeply sampled blood TCRbeta repertoires from subjects exposed to, actively infected with, or recovered from COVID-19 were included in the dataset. A freely available public database, intended as a resource for researchers studying the immune response to SARS-CoV-2, is where the repertoires were released. Samples came from the ongoing ImmuneRACE study (first 160 participants) plus 1,254 subjects from 6 global collaborators. Nearly every sample came with metadata listing a de-identified subject ID, COVID-19 status, age in years and sex. HLA class I and class II types, where available, came from metadata supplied by the sample provider rather than from assay-based typing. General findings and caveats noted by the study authors: The quantity of clinical and demographic metadata differed by source and by participant and was supplied without curation.

TCRbeta CDR3 regions were amplified from genomic DNA by means of the immunoSEQ Assay, a bias-controlled multiplex PCR. Processing in the source paper ran as follows. Nucleated cell counts per sample were estimated from amplification of reference gene primers within the assay. To quantify the absolute abundance of each unique TCRbeta CDR3 rearrangement, sequence reads were collapsed and filtered. For each sample, productive Simpson clonality was calculated as the square root of Simpson's diversity index across productive rearrangements. Entries here come from immuneACCESS through TCRdb and include only in-frame sequences with V and J called. Some clones fail to appear in such tables; in the studies checked, an unresolved V gene covers under half of the shortfall, and the cause of the remainder is unknown. From that table come the V and J calls and clone size; the DNA was used to work out D and trimming. Recorded for this sample are about 250,000 clones; roughly 88% of them occurred a single time. Around 6.6% of the sample is taken by the ten largest.

One collaborating source in Seattle enrolled patients during active infection and followed them longitudinally through the course of disease. Each collaborating institution followed its own protocols to collect whole blood in K2EDTA tubes. For TCRbeta analysis, collaborators shipped samples as frozen whole blood, isolated PBMCs, or DNA extracted from either of those sample types. The CDR3 covers 13 residues, taking in both the cysteine and the phenylalanine. The kept DNA is CDR3 alone, 39 bases in frame from the first base. CDR1 and CDR2 (SEHNR, FQNEAQ) derive from the germline V gene (reference sequence). V lost 2 bases and J lost 5 bases; the stretch between them is 7 bases long.

What was sequenced was peripheral blood. The TCR sequence derives from a woman aged 30 to 39 with COVID-19, enrolled during active disease. The chain uses TRBV7-9 and TRBJ1-5, with no confidently assigned D gene. The CDR3 amino acid sequence is: CASSLNRYQPQHF. The DNA is as follows: TGTGCCAGCAGCTTAAACAGATATCAGCCCCAGCATTTT.